This TCR beta chain was sequenced in a study of blood T cell repertoires in COVID-19. Study at large: Samples came from the United States, Italy and Spain, spanning acute and convalescent COVID-19. Sources were T cells, B-cell-depleted T cells, or PBMCs; the material itself was cDNA or gDNA.

In the authors' methods: Amplifying reference gene primers gave estimates of nucleated cell counts. Produced via immunoSEQ multiplex PCR; TCRdb's table is partial and in-frame only. The V and J calls and clone size were taken over from that table, and D and trimming were inferred from the DNA. The sample yields 150,000 to 200,000 clones, roughly four fifths seen once. This CDR3 has 17 amino acids. The germline V gene has CDR1 LNHDA and CDR2 SQIVND (reference sequence). With V trimmed by 9 bases and J by 2 bases, 10 bases remained unmatched. The V call is TRBV19, the J call TRBJ2-7; 16 nucleotides agree with TRBD2. The sequenced sample consisted of peripheral blood. This clonotype was obtained from a human donor in a cohort sampled during active COVID-19. CDR3 sequence reads: CARTGLAGGPGAYEQYF. DNA of the CDR3: TGTGCCAGAACGGGACTAGCGGGAGGGCCCGGCGCCTACGAGCAGTACTTC. Full variable domain (rest looked up from reference TRBV19 and TRBJ2-7): DGGITQSPKYLFRKEGQNVTLSCEQNLNHDAMYWYRQDPGQGLRLIYYSQIVNDFQKGDIAEGYSVSREKKESFPLTVTSAQKNPTAFYLCARTGLAGGPGAYEQYFGPGTRLTVT.